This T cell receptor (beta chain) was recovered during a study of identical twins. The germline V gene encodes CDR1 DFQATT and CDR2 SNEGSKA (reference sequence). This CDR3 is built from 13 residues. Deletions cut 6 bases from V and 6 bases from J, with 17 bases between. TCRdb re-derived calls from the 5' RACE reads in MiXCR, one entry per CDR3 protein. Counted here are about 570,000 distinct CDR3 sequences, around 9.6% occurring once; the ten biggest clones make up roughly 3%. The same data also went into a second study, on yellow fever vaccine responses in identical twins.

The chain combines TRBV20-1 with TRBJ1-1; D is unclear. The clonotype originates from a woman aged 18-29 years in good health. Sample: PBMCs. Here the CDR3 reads CSAYPLGEPEAFF. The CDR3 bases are TGCAGTGCATATCCCTTGGGAGAGCCTGAAGCTTTCTTT.